A single sample is the source of the 20 T cell receptor beta chains below, sequenced in a study of breast tumors, draining lymph nodes, adjacent tissues. TCRdb reprocessed the multiplex PCR reads via MiXCR and lists one record per CDR3 protein. This sample has about 47,000 distinct CDR3 sequences, with about 21% found just once. The source material was breast tumor tissue. Receptors were obtained from a female donor with breast cancer. Some clones in this sample may be carry-over from other donors' samples.

This clonotype was picked up many times. This rearrangement joins TRBV15 to TRBJ2-1; the D gene is possibly TRBD1 (6 bases). Between the trimmed V and J ends, which lost 0 bases and 9 bases, there was a span of 15 bases. Germline lookup yields CDR1 LNHNV and CDR2 YYDKDF (reference sequence). This CDR3 has 15 amino acids. The DNA for the CDR3 is TGTGCCACCAGCAGAGATCCAGGGGTTGGGCGTGAGCAGTTCTTC. This encodes CATSRDPGVGREQFF.

A word on this clonotype: Just one base apart from a much larger clone, this may be a read error. The chain couples TRBV7-9 to TRBJ1-6; no clear D. The germline V gene encodes CDR1 SEHNR and CDR2 FQNEAQ (reference sequence). The CDR3 consists of 11 residues. This CDR3 is CANSLVGQLHF. CDR3 nucleotides: TGTGCCAACAGCTTAGTGGGCCAACTCCACTTT.

The CDR3 protein is CASSYGGPNTEAFF. The DNA for the CDR3 is TGTGCCAGCAGTTACGGGGGTCCGAACACTGAAGCTTTCTTT. The J gene is TRBJ1-1, the V gene TRBV6-5; perhaps TRBD1 as D (5 bases). Trimming took off 2 bases at V and 1 base at J, with 8 bases between the two ends. Per germline, CDR1 MNHEY and CDR2 SVGAGI. There are 14 residues in the CDR3.

The table lists this clonotype with many counts. The chain is built from TRBV7-8 and TRBJ1-5; the D gene is possibly TRBD1 (6 bases). Trimming shortened V by 1 base and J by 0 bases, and 10 bases separated the two germline ends. The CDR3 spans 16 residues. Germline V CDR1 and CDR2: SGHVS, FQNEAQ. CDR3 DNA sequence: TGTGCCAGCAGCTTAGGGCAGGGGCTTAGCAATCAGCCCCAGCATTTT. Translation: CASSLGQGLSNQPQHF.

The chain employs TRBV4-3 and TRBJ1-6; D is unresolved. Looked up from germline, CDR1 is LGHNA and CDR2 is YSLEER. The CDR3 loop spans 13 amino acids. Trimming shortened V by 0 bases and J by 6 bases, and 3 bases separated the two germline ends. The CDR3 spells CASSQESNSPLHF. The CDR3 coding sequence is TGCGCCAGCAGCCAAGAAAGTAATTCACCCCTCCACTTT.

This clonotype has more than one count but fewer than ten. The rearrangement links TRBV6-2 or TRBV6-3 to TRBJ2-5; 10 nucleotides align to TRBD1. After removal of 5 bases from V and 5 bases from J, the junction contained 11 bases not matched to a gene. The CDR3 length is 16 residues. Germline CDR1 is MNHEY and CDR2 is SVGEGT. The CDR3: CASSGLLTGGWETQYF. As DNA, the CDR3 is TGTGCCAGCAGTGGGCTTCTGACAGGGGGCTGGGAGACCCAGTACTTC.

This clonotype was seen at least ten times. This chain uses TRBV20-1 with TRBJ2-3; D gene uncertain. With 5 bases removed from V and 2 bases from J, the gap between germline ends came to 11 bases. The CDR3 length is 13 residues. Germline-derived CDR1 and CDR2 are DFQATT and SNEGSKA (reference sequence). CDR3 sequence: CSAPEKSTDTQYF. CDR3 in DNA: TGCAGTGCTCCTGAGAAGTCCACAGATACGCAGTATTTT.

This clonotype was seen repeatedly, ten times or more. The chain joins TRBV20-1 to TRBJ2-1, with D maybe TRBD2 (6 bases). Germline CDR1 is DFQATT and CDR2 is SNEGSKA (reference sequence). CDR3 length: 15 residues. V was shortened by 0 bases and J by 0 bases, with 9 bases between the two germline ends. CDR3 sequence: CSARDLGSSYNEQFF. CDR3 in DNA: TGCAGTGCTAGAGATCTCGGGAGCTCCTACAATGAGCAGTTCTTC.

A note on this clonotype: Possible read error: a much larger clone is one base away. The J gene is TRBJ1-5, the V gene TRBV19; D is ambiguous. Germline CDR1 is LNHDA and CDR2 is SQIVND (reference sequence). The CDR3 length is 14 residues. V lost 4 bases and J 0 bases, leaving 7 bases between the germline ends. This CDR3 reads CASSTTYSNQPQHF. The CDR3 DNA is TGTGCCAGTAGTACAACCTATAGCAATCAGCCCCAGCATTTT.

At least ten counts were recorded for this clonotype. This chain joins TRBV11-3 and TRBJ2-2; TRBD2 might be the D (5 bases). The V and J ends lost 5 bases and 2 bases respectively, with 9 bases between them. CDR3 length equals 14 residues. Germline CDR1 SGHNT, CDR2 YENEEA. The chain's CDR3 is CASSLAANTGELFF. CDR3 DNA: TGTGCCAGCAGCCTAGCTGCCAACACCGGGGAGCTGTTTTTT. The whole variable domain, remainder taken from reference TRBV11-3 and TRBJ2-2, is EAGVVQSPRYKIIEKKQPVAFWCNPISGHNTLYWYLQNLGQGPELLIRYENEEAVDDSQLPKDRFSAERLKGVDSTLKIQPAELGDSAVYLCASSLAANTGELFFGEGSRLTVL.

This clonotype was found many times. The chain uses TRBV25-1 and TRBJ2-7, with 7 bases that match TRBD1. Germline V gene sequence: CDR1 MGHDK, CDR2 SYGVNS. V shed 4 bases, J shed 6 bases, and the junction held 12 bases outside the gene matches. The CDR3 totals 15 residues. CDR3 coding DNA: TGTGCCAGCAGTGGGAATACAGGGGTACCGGGCGAGCAGTACTTC. Protein sequence: CASSGNTGVPGEQYF.

The sample holds many counts of this clonotype. J is TRBJ2-1 and V is TRBV24-1; 9 bases fit TRBD2. The germline CDR1 and CDR2 sequences are KGHDR and SFDVKD. The CDR3 sequence is 16 residues long. V lost 4 bases, J lost 8 bases, and 11 bases stayed unmatched. The DNA for the CDR3 is TGTGCCACCAGTGACCTACGCGGGAGGGCATTCGATGAGCAGTTCTTC. Its translation is CATSDLRGRAFDEQFF.

The rearrangement uses TRBV6-6 and TRBJ1-5; tentative D call: TRBD1 (5 bases). This CDR3 contains 16 residues. Trimming cost V 8 bases and J 0 bases, with 17 bases left between them. Per the germline V gene, CDR1 is MNHNY and CDR2 is SVGAGI (reference sequence). The CDR3 spells CASGLTRGDSNQPQHF. In DNA form, the CDR3 reads TGTGCCAGCGGTCTCACCCGGGGGGATAGCAATCAGCCCCAGCATTTT.

This clonotype was counted many times. This rearrangement joins TRBV7-2 to TRBJ2-7, with D possibly matching TRBD2 (6 bases). Germline CDR1 reads SGHTA; CDR2 reads FQGNSA. CDR3 length: 13 amino acids. V lost 4 bases and J lost 6, with 13 bases in between. CDR3 amino acids: CASSSAGRREQYF. The CDR3 DNA reads as TGTGCCAGCAGCTCAGCGGGCCGGCGCGAGCAGTACTTC.

This clonotype was seen repeatedly, ten times or more. The chain joins TRBV20-1 to TRBJ2-5, with 12 bases lining up with TRBD2. Germline-derived CDR1 and CDR2 are DFQATT and SNEGSKA (reference sequence). The CDR3 covers 15 residues. The V gene end was trimmed by 4 bases and the J gene end by 4 bases; junction bases not matched to a gene: 7. The DNA of the CDR3 is TGCAGTGCTAAGGCTAGCGGGGGGGCCGGAGAGACCCAGTACTTC. Its translation: CSAKASGGAGETQYF.

Ten or more counts support this clonotype. The chain uses TRBV12-3 or TRBV12-4 and TRBJ2-1; 10 bases are a match to TRBD2. Trimming at V came to 2 bases and at J to 10 bases, leaving 5 bases not matched to a gene. The CDR3 is 14 residues long. The CDR3 region is CASSLLKLAGEQFF. The DNA of the CDR3 is TGTGCCAGCAGTTTATTAAAACTAGCGGGGGAGCAGTTCTTC.

There are many counts of this clonotype. The chain uses TRBV29-1 and TRBJ2-2, with unresolved D. The CDR3 spans 14 residues. CDR1 SQVTM and CDR2 ANQGSEA come from the germline V gene. V was clipped by 7 bases and J by 0 bases, with 12 bases between them. The CDR3 coding sequence is TGCAGCGGTGTTTCGCAAACGAACACCGGGGAGCTGTTTTTT. Protein product: CSGVSQTNTGELFF.

This clonotype was seen a handful of times. The chain joins TRBV6-2 or TRBV6-3 to TRBJ2-3, with 10 bases aligning to TRBD2. Germline trimming cut 8 bases from V and 2 bases from J; bases unmatched to any gene: 4. The CDR3 is 14 amino acids. CDR1 MNHEY and CDR2 SVGEGT come from the germline V gene. The CDR3 spells CASSLAGDTDTQYF. CDR3 in DNA: TGTGCCAGCTCTCTAGCGGGAGACACAGATACGCAGTATTTT.

To note about this clonotype: A much larger clone differs by one base, so this may be a read error. The V call is TRBV4-1, the J call TRBJ2-5; perhaps TRBD1 as D (5 bases). Germline values: CDR1 MGHRA, CDR2 YSYEKL. The CDR3 length is 16 residues. The CDR3 region is CAGSHLLGHLQETQYF. CDR3 coding DNA: TGCGCCGGCAGCCACCTCCTGGGGCACTTACAAGAGACCCAGTACTTC.

This chain links TRBV6-1 with TRBJ2-4; D not resolved. The CDR3 has 15 residues. Germline assignment: CDR1 MNHNS and CDR2 SASEGT. The V end was cut by 4 bases, the J end by 6 bases, with 16 bases between. CDR3 loop: CASSVTLWQLNIQYF. In nucleotides, the CDR3 is TGTGCCAGCAGTGTTACCCTGTGGCAGTTAAACATTCAGTACTTC.